One sample yielded the 9 T cell receptor beta chains listed below, sequenced in a study of cytomegalovirus exposure and HLA in healthy donors. This PCR relied on a set of 60 Vbeta primers and 13 Jbeta primers. Generated by immunoSEQ multiplex PCR, the TCRdb table keeps only in-frame clones and is missing some. This table has roughly 120,000 clones, 80% appearing once. Input material: PBMCs. The receptors were gathered from a male donor in good health and CMV-seronegative.

The V call is TRBV27, the J call TRBJ1-2, with D perhaps TRBD1 (5 bases). CDR1 MNHEY and CDR2 SMNVEV come from the germline V gene (reference sequence). V dropped 4 bases and J dropped 4 bases, with 19 bases sitting between them. The CDR3 is 16 residues long. DNA for the CDR3: TGTGCCAGCAGTTCACCGAAAGGTGGGGGGTCCTATGGCTACACCTTC. It specifies CASSSPKGGGSYGYTF.

This sequence joins TRBV18 and TRBJ1-4; D perhaps matches TRBD1 (5 bases). The germline gives CDR1 KGHSH, CDR2 LQKENI. This CDR3 region has 14 residues. Trimming cost V 3 bases and J 6 bases, with 11 bases left between them. CDR3 coding DNA: TGTGCCAGCTCACCGTTCGGCAGGGATGAAAAACTGTTTTTT. Its translation is CASSPFGRDEKLFF.

The rearrangement uses TRBV19 and TRBJ1-6; 8 bases align to TRBD1. V lost 3 bases, J lost 5 bases, and 6 bases stayed unmatched. CDR3 length: 16 amino acids. Germline V gene lookup returns CDR1 LNHDA and CDR2 SQIVND (reference sequence). CDR3 loop: CASSIGQGANNSPLHF. For the CDR3, the DNA is TGTGCCAGTAGTATCGGGCAGGGGGCAAATAATTCACCCCTCCACTTT.

V is TRBV13 and J is TRBJ1-1; D gene ambiguous. Germline CDR1 is PRHDT and CDR2 is FYEKMQ (reference sequence). The CDR3 totals 11 residues. The germline V and J ends were trimmed by 4 bases and 10 bases, with 10 bases remaining between them. The CDR3 nucleotides read TGTGCCAGCAGCTCAACCCCTATAGCTTTCTTT. This sequence encodes CASSSTPIAFF.

The rearrangement joins TRBV30 to TRBJ2-1, with D possibly matching TRBD2 (6 bases). In germline, CDR1 is GTSNPN, CDR2 SVGIG (reference sequence). V was clipped by 4 bases and J by 4 bases, with 14 bases between them. The CDR3 totals 14 residues. The CDR3 nucleotides read TGTGCCTGGACAGGGACTTCACAATACAATGAGCAGTTCTTC. Amino acids: CAWTGTSQYNEQFF.

This chain links TRBV5-5 with TRBJ1-5; 7 bases are shared with TRBD1. The CDR3 is made up of 18 amino acids. The trim removed 3 bases at V and 7 bases at J, leaving 19 bases unmatched. Germline assignment: CDR1 SGHKS and CDR2 YYEKEE (reference sequence). This CDR3 reads CASSWGQGVPPVDQPQHF. Written as DNA, the CDR3 is TGTGCCAGCAGCTGGGGCCAGGGGGTCCCCCCAGTAGACCAGCCCCAGCATTTT.

With respect to this clone: The junction departs from the called germline gene at one end, perhaps through a read error. The chain combines TRBV5-6 with TRBJ1-2, with 8 bases identical to TRBD1. This CDR3 is 15 amino acids long. Per the germline V gene, CDR1 is SGHDT and CDR2 is YYEEEE. In DNA, the CDR3 is TGTGCCAGCACCTTGGGACAGGACATTAACTATGGCTACACCTTC. Protein sequence: CASTLGQDINYGYTF.

The chain employs TRBV14 and TRBJ1-1; D ambiguous. From germline, CDR1 is SGHDN and CDR2 FVKESK. This CDR3 region has 13 residues. Trimming pared 4 bases from V and 4 bases from J, leaving 10 bases between. The chain's CDR3 is CASSPVRGTEAFF. CDR3 nucleotide sequence: TGTGCCAGCAGCCCGGTGCGGGGCACTGAAGCTTTCTTT.

The chain employs TRBV10-1 and TRBJ2-5; TRBD1 might be the D (6 bases). Looked up from germline, CDR1 is WNHNN and CDR2 is SYGVQD (reference sequence). V was shortened by 2 bases and J by 2 bases, with 12 bases between the two germline ends. This CDR3 has 15 residues. This chain's CDR3 is CASSERRDRQETQYF. CDR3 DNA sequence: TGCGCCAGCAGTGAGAGGAGAGACAGGCAAGAGACCCAGTACTTC.